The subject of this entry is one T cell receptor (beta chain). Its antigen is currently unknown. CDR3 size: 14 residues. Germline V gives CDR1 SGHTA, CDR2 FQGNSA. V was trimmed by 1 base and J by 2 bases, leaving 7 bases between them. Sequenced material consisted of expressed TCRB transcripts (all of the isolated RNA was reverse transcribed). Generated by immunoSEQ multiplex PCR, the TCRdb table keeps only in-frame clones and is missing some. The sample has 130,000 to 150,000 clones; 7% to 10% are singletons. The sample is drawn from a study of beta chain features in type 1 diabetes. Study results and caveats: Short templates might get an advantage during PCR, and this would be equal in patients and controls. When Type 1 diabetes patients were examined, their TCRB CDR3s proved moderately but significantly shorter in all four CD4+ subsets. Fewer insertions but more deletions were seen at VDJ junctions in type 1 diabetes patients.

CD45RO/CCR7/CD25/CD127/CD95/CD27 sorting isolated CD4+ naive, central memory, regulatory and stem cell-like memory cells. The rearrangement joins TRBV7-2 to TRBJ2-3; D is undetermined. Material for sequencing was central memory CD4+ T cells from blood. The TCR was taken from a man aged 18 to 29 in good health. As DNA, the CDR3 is TGTGCCAGCAGCTTAGGGCTTATCACAGATACGCAGTATTTT. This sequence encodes CASSLGLITDTQYF.